Below are 18 T cell receptor beta chains sequenced from a single sample in a study of CXCR3-negative and CXCR3-positive naive CD8 T cells. TRB cDNA was prepared as libraries by UMI-labeled 5' RACE. TCRdb processed the 5' RACE reads again and assigns one entry to each CDR3 protein, with no DNA. This table holds tens of thousands of distinct CDR3 sequences. The specimen sequenced was naive CXCR3- CD8+ T cells from blood. Subset described: CD45RO-CCR7+CD27+CD95- naive CD8+ T cells lacking CXCR3 (TNR3-). The receptor source for this set is a human donor in good health. Some clones in this sample may be carry-over from other donors' samples.

The genes are TRBV11-2 and TRBJ2-3; the D call from TCRdb, TRBD1, cannot be confirmed without DNA. Germline V gene sequence: CDR1 SGHAT, CDR2 FQNNGV. The CDR3 spans 15 residues. The CDR3: CASTAWGGNTDTQYF.

The chain couples TRBV11-1 to TRBJ2-3; TCRdb outputs TRBD2, but without DNA this stays unchecked. This CDR3 is built from 17 residues. Germline loops: CDR1 SGHAT, CDR2 FQDESV (reference sequence). CDR3 residues: CASSSGGRAASTDTQYF.

The rearrangement uses TRBV20-1 and TRBJ2-1. The CDR3 extends over 13 amino acids. Germline CDR1 is DFQATT and CDR2 is SNEGSKA (reference sequence). The CDR3 sequence is CSARDFITNEQFF.

J is TRBJ1-5 and V is TRBV7-9; TCRdb picks TRBD1, but there is no DNA to check that call. Germline V gives CDR1 SEHNR, CDR2 FQNEAQ (reference sequence). The CDR3 length is 14 residues. CDR3 sequence: CASRPGGNNQPQHF.

The chain carries TRBV27 and TRBJ2-1; without DNA, the TCRdb call of TRBD2 cannot be checked. Germline V gene data show CDR1 as MNHEY and CDR2 as SMNVEV (reference sequence). The CDR3 covers 14 residues. CDR3 in amino acids: CASRLGRPANEQFF.

V and J are TRBV7-3 and TRBJ2-2; TCRdb proposes TRBD2, but this gene call is untestable without DNA. Germline V CDR1 and CDR2: SGHTA, FQGTGA. This CDR3 contains 16 residues. The CDR3 protein is CASSSRLAGATGELFF.

This chain uses TRBV15 with TRBJ2-1; TCRdb designates TRBD1, a call that cannot be tested without DNA. The CDR3 is made up of 14 amino acids. Germline assignment: CDR1 LNHNV and CDR2 YYDKDF (reference sequence). The CDR3 region is CATSNEGQGDEQFF.

V is TRBV14 and J is TRBJ2-1; the TRBD2 assignment by TCRdb is unverifiable without DNA. This CDR3 contains 17 residues. From germline, CDR1 is SGHDN and CDR2 FVKESK. CDR3 in amino acids: CASSHLREESFYNEQFF.

V is TRBV20-1 and J is TRBJ1-5; TCRdb's D call of TRBD1 is untestable without DNA. The germline gives CDR1 DFQATT, CDR2 SNEGSKA (reference sequence). The CDR3 length is 15 residues. This CDR3 is CSAQGQGGGNQPQHF.

The chain recombines TRBV27 with TRBJ2-7. CDR1 is MNHEY, CDR2 SMNVEV, per germline (reference sequence). This CDR3 contains 13 residues. CDR3 sequence reads: CASIGQLSYEQYF.

Its frequency marks this clonotype as medium-sized. V is TRBV4-3 and J is TRBJ2-1; the D call of TRBD1 rests on TCRdb alone, since no DNA is present to check it. Germline assignment: CDR1 LGHNA and CDR2 YSLEER. The CDR3 is 16 amino acids. CDR3 residues: CASSQAGGRVYNEQFF.

V gene TRBV7-9 combines with J gene TRBJ2-1; TCRdb calls TRBD2, which cannot be checked without DNA. This CDR3 region has 16 residues. Germline lookup yields CDR1 SEHNR and CDR2 FQNEAQ (reference sequence). The CDR3 is CASSGLAGGSYNEQFF.

The V and J genes are TRBV7-2 and TRBJ2-7; the D call of TRBD2 rests on TCRdb alone, since no DNA is present to check it. CDR1 and CDR2 (germline): SGHTA, FQGNSA. The CDR3 is made up of 15 amino acids. The CDR3 protein is CASSFTPTTSDEQYF.

The rearrangement links TRBV19 to TRBJ2-3; TCRdb's D gene call, TRBD2, goes unchecked for lack of DNA. Germline lookup yields CDR1 LNHDA and CDR2 SQIVND (reference sequence). The CDR3 loop spans 14 amino acids. The CDR3 spells CASSPPQATDTQCF.

CDR3: CSVMGQGGSYEQYF. The chain employs TRBV29-1 and TRBJ2-7; the TCRdb D gene call, TRBD1, has no DNA to confirm it. This CDR3 spans 14 amino acids. Germline V gene lookup returns CDR1 SQVTM and CDR2 ANQGSEA.

This chain joins TRBV28 and TRBJ2-3; the D call of TRBD1 rests on TCRdb alone, since no DNA is present to check it. Germline V CDR1 and CDR2: MDHEN, SYDVKM. The CDR3 has 14 amino acids. The CDR3 loop is CASSLVGGIYTQYF.

V gene TRBV27 combines with J gene TRBJ2-7; the D call from TCRdb, TRBD1, cannot be confirmed without DNA. This CDR3 has 15 amino acids. CDR1 and CDR2 from the germline V gene are MNHEY and SMNVEV (reference sequence). CDR3 sequence reads: CASSVTPQGIYEQYF.

V gene TRBV7-9 combines with J gene TRBJ2-7. Germline V lookup: CDR1 SEHNR, CDR2 FQNEAQ (reference sequence). CDR3 length equals 12 residues. The CDR3: CASSLIESEQYF.